This entry lists 10 T cell receptor beta chains sequenced from one sample in a study of regulatory T cells in long-lasting Graves disease. Noted time point: newly diagnosed GD, antithyroid drugs for less than 3 months. Construction of the TCR library relied on RNA isolated from PBMCs. Both iRepertoire HTBI primers and Arm-PCR of CDR3 regions were used to build the TCR beta libraries. From the multiplex PCR reads, TCRdb called clonotypes with MiXCR, one entry per CDR3 protein. In the table there are around 450,000 distinct CDR3 sequences, around 16% of which are singletons. These data were likewise used in another study, on T cells in Graves' hyperthyroidism and ophthalmopathy.

This material consisted of peripheral blood mononuclear cells (PBMCs), taken at new diagnosis, from a patient treated with antithyroid drugs. The source is a man aged 35 to 55 with Graves disease.

This clonotype was recorded many times. The chain employs TRBV28 and TRBJ1-2; D is unresolved. V gave up 7 bases and J gave up 0 bases, with 12 bases separating them. The germline V gene has CDR1 MDHEN and CDR2 SYDVKM. The length of the CDR3 is 14 residues. The CDR3 DNA sequence: TGTGCCAGCAACCAGTCCCCGGCTAACTATGGCTACACCTTC. Its translation is CASNQSPANYGYTF.

This rearrangement joins TRBV18 to TRBJ2-1, with D hard to call. The germline CDR1 and CDR2 sequences are KGHSH and LQKENI. CDR3 size: 15 residues. The ends were cut back, 2 bases at V and 5 bases at J, with 13 bases in the middle. In DNA, the CDR3 is TGTGCCAGCTCACCAAGGTTTGGGGTGGACAATGAGCAGTTCTTC. Translated, it gives CASSPRFGVDNEQFF.

The chain uses TRBV20-1 and TRBJ2-3; 12 nucleotides agree with TRBD1. This CDR3 is built from 15 residues. Germline assignment: CDR1 DFQATT and CDR2 SNEGSKA (reference sequence). Trimming took 6 bases from V and 3 from J; bases not matched to a gene: 7. CDR3 bases: TGCAGTGCCGGGGACAGGGGGCCCGGGACAGATACGCAGTATTTT. This encodes CSAGDRGPGTDTQYF.

This clonotype was observed at least ten times. V usage is TRBV29-1 and J usage is TRBJ2-7; 8 nucleotides agree with TRBD1. From germline, CDR1 is SQVTM and CDR2 ANQGSEA. This CDR3 is built from 12 residues. The CDR3 loop reads CSGGQGENEQYF. As DNA, the CDR3 is TGCAGTGGTGGACAGGGCGAAAACGAGCAGTACTTC.

In this sample, this clonotype turned up many times. The genes are TRBV7-9 and TRBJ1-2; D remains unclear. The CDR3 consists of 16 residues. Trimming took off 3 bases at V and 0 bases at J, with 14 bases between the two ends. Germline values: CDR1 SEHNR, CDR2 FQNEAQ (reference sequence). The CDR3 spells CASSFGGRSANYGYTF. CDR3 nucleotides: TGTGCCAGCAGCTTCGGAGGGCGTTCGGCTAACTATGGCTACACCTTC.

This clonotype was picked up many times. The chain links TRBV12-5 to TRBJ2-1; 8 bases map to TRBD2. V was clipped by 5 bases and J by 8 bases; unmatched bases: 11. Germline loops: CDR1 LGHNT, CDR2 FRNRAP. This CDR3 is built from 15 residues. In DNA, the CDR3 is TGTGCTAGTGGTAGCTCAGCGGGAGTGGTTGATGAGCAGTTCTTC. Translating gives CASGSSAGVVDEQFF.

This clonotype showed up many times. The rearrangement uses TRBV12-3 or TRBV12-4 and TRBJ1-4; 7 positions match TRBD1. Trimming cost V 3 bases and J 8 bases; bases outside gene matches: 12. The CDR3 runs to 16 residues. The CDR3 protein is CASSFLGHGGQEKLFF. Here the CDR3 DNA reads TGTGCCAGCAGTTTTCTCGGACACGGGGGACAGGAAAAACTGTTTTTT.

This clonotype turned up a few times. The chain's CDR3 is CSARSYEQFF. The DNA for the CDR3 is TGCAGTGCGCGCTCTTATGAGCAGTTCTTC. V is TRBV20-1 and J is TRBJ2-1; no clear D. V shed 6 bases and J shed 8 bases, with 8 bases lying between them. CDR1 is DFQATT, CDR2 SNEGSKA, per germline (reference sequence). There are 10 residues in the CDR3.

The chain recombines TRBV7-9 with TRBJ2-1, with D possibly matching TRBD1 (6 bases). Trimming left V 3 bases short and J 7 bases short, with 13 bases between. The CDR3 is 14 amino acids. Germline values: CDR1 SEHNR, CDR2 FQNEAQ (reference sequence). The CDR3 reads CASSFYQGRNEQFF. In DNA form, the CDR3 reads TGTGCCAGCAGCTTTTATCAGGGGCGGAATGAGCAGTTCTTC.

This clonotype was counted at least ten times. The genes are TRBV11-2 and TRBJ2-4; 8 bases fit TRBD1. Trimming cost V 5 bases and J 6 bases; bases outside gene matches: 6. The CDR3 sequence is 14 residues long. Germline V gene sequence: CDR1 SGHAT, CDR2 FQNNGV. The CDR3 here is CASSKTGDPNIQYF. Here the CDR3 DNA reads TGTGCCAGCAGCAAGACAGGGGACCCAAACATTCAGTACTTC.